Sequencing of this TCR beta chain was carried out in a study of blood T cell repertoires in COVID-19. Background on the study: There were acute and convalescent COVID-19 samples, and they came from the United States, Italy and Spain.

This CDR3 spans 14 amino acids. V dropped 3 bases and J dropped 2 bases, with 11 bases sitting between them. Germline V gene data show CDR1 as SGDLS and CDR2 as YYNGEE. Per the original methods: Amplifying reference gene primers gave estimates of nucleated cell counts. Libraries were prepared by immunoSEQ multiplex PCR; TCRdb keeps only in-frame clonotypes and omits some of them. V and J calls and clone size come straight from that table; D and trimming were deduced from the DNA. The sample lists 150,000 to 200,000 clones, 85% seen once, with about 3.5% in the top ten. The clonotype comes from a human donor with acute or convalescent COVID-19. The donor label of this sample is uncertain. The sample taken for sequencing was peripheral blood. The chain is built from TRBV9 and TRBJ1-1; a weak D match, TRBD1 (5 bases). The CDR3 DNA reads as TGTGCCAGCAGCGGGGGCCTCTTTAACACTGAAGCTTTCTTT. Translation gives CASSGGLFNTEAFF.